Presented here are 8 T cell receptor beta chains from one specimen sequenced in a study of cytomegalovirus exposure and HLA in healthy donors. PCR used 60 Vbeta primers and 13 Jbeta primers. Sequencing used immunoSEQ multiplex PCR; TCRdb keeps in-frame clones, though not all of them. The data hold some 110,000 clones, with roughly 74% observed a single time. Source material: PBMCs. The receptors originated from a woman in her fifties or sixties in good health and CMV-seropositive.

A few counts support this clone. The chain joins TRBV6-5 to TRBJ1-2, with D unclear. There are 13 residues in the CDR3. V shed 2 bases and J shed 2 bases, with 6 bases lying between them. In germline, CDR1 is MNHEY, CDR2 SVGAGI. The CDR3 region has the DNA TGTGCCAGCAGTTACAACGGGAACTATGGCTACACCTTC. Its protein product is CASSYNGNYGYTF.

This clone was found a few times. V usage is TRBV6-5 and J usage is TRBJ2-7, with D uncertain. CDR1 and CDR2 from the germline V gene are MNHEY and SVGAGI. V was trimmed by 0 bases and J by 2 bases, leaving 8 bases between them. This CDR3 comprises 14 residues. The CDR3 nucleotides are TGTGCCAGCAGTTACTCGATGAGTACCTACGAGCAGTACTTC. Translation gives CASSYSMSTYEQYF.

The rearrangement uses TRBV28 and TRBJ2-5, with 8 positions matching TRBD2. V was clipped by 5 bases and J by 2 bases; unmatched bases: 10. The CDR3 has 16 amino acids. CDR1 and CDR2 (germline): MDHEN, SYDVKM. In nucleotides, the CDR3 is TGTGCCAGCAGTACCTCGCGCGGGGGGTCTCAAGAGACCCAGTACTTC. It specifies CASSTSRGGSQETQYF.

The rearrangement uses TRBV5-1 and TRBJ1-4; a weak D match, TRBD1 (5 bases). Deletions cut 1 base from V and 5 bases from J, with 18 bases between. The CDR3 totals 17 residues. Germline V gives CDR1 SGHRS, CDR2 YFSETQ. DNA of the CDR3: TGCGCCAGCAGCTTGCGGGGGATCAGCAGCCTAAATGAAAAACTGTTTTTT. Translating gives CASSLRGISSLNEKLFF. Full variable domain (outside the CDR3, taken from reference TRBV5-1 and TRBJ1-4): KAGVTQTPRYLIKTRGQQVTLSCSPISGHRSVSWYQQTPGQGLQFLFEYFSETQRNKGNFPGRFSGRQFSNSRSEMNVSTLELGDSALYLCASSLRGISSLNEKLFFGSGTQLSVL.

This rearrangement joins TRBV2 to TRBJ1-2, with D unresolved. The CDR3 totals 14 residues. The germline V gene has CDR1 SNHLY and CDR2 FYNNEI. The V end lost 6 bases, the J end lost 6 bases, and 17 bases lay between the germline ends. As DNA, the CDR3 is TGTGCCAGCAGGCCGTCAGGAGGGCGGAATGGCTACACCTTC. Residues: CASRPSGGRNGYTF. Full variable domain (outside the CDR3, taken from reference TRBV2 and TRBJ1-2): EPEVTQTPSHQVTQMGQEVILRCVPISNHLYFYWYRQILGQKVEFLVSFYNNEISEKSEIFDDQFSVERPDGSNFTLKIRSTKLEDSAMYFCASRPSGGRNGYTFGSGTRLTVV.

The chain recombines TRBV28 with TRBJ1-6; D may be TRBD1 (6 bases). This CDR3 has 15 residues. Germline lookup yields CDR1 MDHEN and CDR2 SYDVKM. V dropped 6 bases and J dropped 7 bases, with 16 bases sitting between them. In nucleotides, the CDR3 is TGTGCCAGCAGGGCCGCAGGTGGACAGAATTCACCCCTCCACTTT. Its protein is CASRAAGGQNSPLHF.

J is TRBJ2-3 and V is TRBV15, with a weak D call TRBD2 (6 bases). CDR3 length: 16 residues. V was cut by 1 base and J by 3 bases, with 14 bases left in between. In germline, CDR1 is LNHNV, CDR2 YYDKDF (reference sequence). The CDR3 spells CATSRGGSGKTDTQYF. CDR3 nucleotide sequence: TGTGCCACCAGCAGAGGTGGTAGCGGTAAGACAGATACGCAGTATTTT.

The gene calls are TRBV28 and TRBJ1-1; 10 nucleotides match TRBD1. Germline CDR1 MDHEN, CDR2 SYDVKM. The CDR3 contains 16 residues. Trimming cost V 2 bases and J 4 bases; bases outside gene matches: 7. CDR3 nucleotides: TGTGCCAGCAGTTTACAGGGGGACAGGGGAGCCACTGAAGCTTTCTTT. Its protein is CASSLQGDRGATEAFF.